These 24 T cell receptor beta chains were sequenced from one sample in a study of technical replicates of blood from several donors. Produced via immunoSEQ multiplex PCR; TCRdb's table is partial and in-frame only. The sample carries tens of thousands of clones, 93% recorded once. Material: T cells isolated from PBMCs. The receptors originated from a human donor in good health.

This rearrangement joins TRBV7-9 to TRBJ2-6; TRBD2 agrees at 7 bases. The CDR3 runs 17 residues. V lost 3 bases and J lost 4; bases outside the gene matches: 9. Germline V CDR1 and CDR2: SEHNR, FQNEAQ (reference sequence). CDR3 bases: TGTGCCAGCAGCTTCGGGGGGATCGAAGCAGGGGCCAACGTCCTGACTTTC. As protein: CASSFGGIEAGANVLTF.

V gene TRBV30 combines with J gene TRBJ2-5; 7 nucleotides line up with TRBD2. This CDR3 comprises 16 residues. V trimming: 3 bases; J trimming: 5 bases; junction bases outside the gene matches: 15. CDR1 and CDR2 from the germline V gene are GTSNPN and SVGIG (reference sequence). This CDR3 is CAWSPKLGLLGETQYF. CDR3 nucleotides: TGTGCCTGGAGCCCCAAGCTGGGACTACTCGGGGAGACCCAGTACTTC.

The genes are TRBV7-3 and TRBJ2-7, with D perhaps matching TRBD1 (5 bases). The CDR3 contains 14 residues. Germline V gene data show CDR1 as SGHTA and CDR2 as FQGTGA. V was cut by 6 bases and J by 4 bases, with 16 bases left in between. CDR3 region: CASRSKAGWYEQYF. The DNA of the CDR3 is TGTGCCAGCAGATCAAAGGCAGGGTGGTACGAGCAGTACTTC.

The chain recombines TRBV6-6 with TRBJ2-7; the match to TRBD1 covers 12 bases. Germline CDR1 reads MNHNY; CDR2 reads SVGAGI (reference sequence). The V gene end was trimmed by 6 bases and the J gene end by 4 bases; junction bases not matched to a gene: 7. The CDR3 has 15 amino acids. CDR3 residues: CASSRPGQGAYEQYF. DNA for the CDR3: TGTGCCAGCAGCCGCCCGGGACAGGGGGCATACGAGCAGTACTTC.

The rearrangement uses TRBV4-1 and TRBJ2-2; TRBD1 matches 7 bases. This CDR3 has 16 residues. From germline, CDR1 is MGHRA and CDR2 YSYEKL. Trimming took 0 bases from V and 1 from J; bases not matched to a gene: 2. CDR3 coding DNA: TGCGCCAGCAGCCAAGACCACAGGGGGAACACCGGGGAGCTGTTTTTT. Translating gives CASSQDHRGNTGELFF.

The chain has TRBV11-2 and TRBJ2-5; D is unclear. Trimming took off 5 bases at V and 7 bases at J, with 8 bases between the two ends. The CDR3 sequence is 11 residues long. CDR1 and CDR2 (germline): SGHAT, FQNNGV. The DNA of the CDR3 is TGTGCCAGCAGCAGCGTAGTGACCCAGTACTTC. Protein sequence: CASSSVVTQYF.

CDR3 in DNA: TGTGCCAGCAGTGAACCCCATGCAACTAATGAAAAACTGTTTTTT. Its protein product is CASSEPHATNEKLFF. V and J are TRBV2 and TRBJ1-4; D unclear. V was trimmed by 2 bases and J by 0 bases, leaving 7 bases between them. Germline V CDR1 and CDR2: SNHLY, FYNNEI. The CDR3 totals 15 residues.

The chain carries TRBV5-3 and TRBJ1-4, with 8 bases identical to TRBD1. TRBV5-3 belongs to the ORF category, with a function that is uncertain. Germline trimming cut 2 bases from V and 10 bases from J; bases unmatched to any gene: 10. This CDR3 is 15 amino acids long. CDR3 nucleotide sequence: TGTGCCAGAAGCTTCCGGACAGGGATGAGGGGAAAACTGTTTTTT. Translating gives CARSFRTGMRGKLFF.

J is TRBJ2-7 and V is TRBV28; D gene uncertain. This CDR3 spans 17 amino acids. V was pared by 5 bases and J by 1 base, with 21 bases between. CDR1 and CDR2 from the germline V gene are MDHEN and SYDVKM. In DNA form, the CDR3 reads TGTGCCAGCAGTCCCAGCGAATTCATAGACGTTTCCTACGAGCAGTACTTC. It is translated as CASSPSEFIDVSYEQYF. The full variable domain, completed using reference TRBV28 and TRBJ2-7, is DVKVTQSSRYLVKRTGEKVFLECVQDMDHENMFWYRQDPGLGLRLIYFSYDVKMKEKGDIPEGYSVSREKKERFSLILESASTNQTSMYLCASSPSEFIDVSYEQYFGPGTRLTVT.

The J gene is TRBJ2-7, the V gene TRBV4-1; TRBD1 matches 7 bases. Trimming at V came to 3 bases and at J to 3 bases, leaving 5 bases not matched to a gene. In germline, CDR1 is MGHRA, CDR2 YSYEKL. The CDR3 consists of 14 residues. The CDR3 DNA follows: TGCGCCAGCAGCCAGAACAGGGGTTTCTACGAGCAGTACTTC. As protein: CASSQNRGFYEQYF.

The chain is built from TRBV2 and TRBJ1-1; tentatively, D is TRBD1 (5 bases). Germline V gene lookup returns CDR1 SNHLY and CDR2 FYNNEI. CDR3 length equals 13 residues. V lost 7 bases and J lost 1, with 10 bases in between. The CDR3 sequence: CASKPDTNTEAFF. The CDR3 coding sequence is TGTGCCAGCAAACCGGACACGAACACTGAAGCTTTCTTT.

V gene TRBV28 combines with J gene TRBJ1-2; 8 bases agree with TRBD1. CDR3 length equals 14 residues. V trimming: 10 bases; J trimming: 6 bases; junction bases outside the gene matches: 13. Germline V gene data show CDR1 as MDHEN and CDR2 as SYDVKM. As DNA, the CDR3 is TGTGCCAACCGTAGCAGACAGGGGCGAAATGGCTACACCTTC. Translating it yields CANRSRQGRNGYTF.

The chain carries TRBV28 and TRBJ2-7; the D gene is possibly TRBD2 (6 bases). CDR1 is MDHEN and CDR2 is SYDVKM in the germline V gene. Trimming took off 8 bases at V and 0 bases at J, with 17 bases between the two ends. The CDR3 runs 15 residues. CDR3 in amino acids: CASLAGGESSYEQYF. The CDR3 region has the DNA TGTGCCAGCCTCGCTGGAGGGGAGAGCTCCTACGAGCAGTACTTC.

V is TRBV4-1 and J is TRBJ2-2; D call uncertain. The CDR3 has 13 residues. V was clipped by 1 base and J by 7 bases, with 7 bases between them. Germline V gives CDR1 MGHRA, CDR2 YSYEKL. CDR3 nucleotides: TGCGCCAGCAGCCAAGTGGAGAACGGGGAGCTGTTTTTT. It yields the protein CASSQVENGELFF.

The chain couples TRBV4-2 to TRBJ1-1; maybe TRBD1 (6 bases). The V gene lost 4 bases and the J gene lost 5 bases, with 17 bases spanning the gap. Per germline, CDR1 LGHNA and CDR2 YNFKEQ. The CDR3 spans 15 residues. CDR3 region: CASSPPTAQGTEAFF. DNA for the CDR3: TGTGCCAGCAGCCCCCCGACAGCCCAGGGGACTGAAGCTTTCTTT.

The V and J genes are TRBV9 and TRBJ1-3; 7 nucleotides line up with TRBD1. The germline gives CDR1 SGDLS, CDR2 YYNGEE. V lost 4 bases to trimming and J lost 4 bases; unmatched junction nucleotides: 5. The length of the CDR3 is 14 residues. CDR3 amino acids: CASSPMTGGNTIYF. For the CDR3, the DNA is TGTGCCAGCAGCCCCATGACAGGGGGAAACACCATATATTTT. Looking up the rest from reference TRBV9 and TRBJ1-3 gives the full variable domain: DSGVTQTPKHLITATGQRVTLRCSPRSGDLSVYWYQQSLDQGLQFLIQYYNGEERAKGNILERFSAQQFPDLHSELNLSSLELGDSALYFCASSPMTGGNTIYFGEGSWLTVV.

This chain uses TRBV7-3 with TRBJ1-1; tentatively, D is TRBD1 (5 bases). The CDR3 totals 14 residues. V gave up 0 bases and J gave up 5 bases, with 10 bases separating them. CDR1 is SGHTA, CDR2 FQGTGA, per germline. CDR3 sequence: CASSLTTGGTEAFF. The CDR3 coding sequence is TGTGCCAGCAGCTTAACGACCGGGGGGACTGAAGCTTTCTTT.

J is TRBJ2-7 and V is TRBV6-1; 8 bases align to TRBD1. The CDR3 consists of 15 residues. V lost 2 bases, J lost 4 bases, and 7 bases stayed unmatched. Germline CDR1 and CDR2: MNHNS and SASEGT. CDR3: CASSESGTGNYEQYF. The CDR3 DNA sequence: TGTGCCAGCAGTGAATCCGGGACAGGCAATTACGAGCAGTACTTC.

The genes are TRBV9 and TRBJ1-3, with D maybe TRBD1 (5 bases). The ends were cut back, 0 bases at V and 0 bases at J, with 13 bases in the middle. The CDR3 totals 17 residues. Germline loops: CDR1 SGDLS, CDR2 YYNGEE. CDR3 residues: CASSVAQGRDSGNTIYF. Here the CDR3 DNA reads TGTGCCAGCAGCGTAGCTCAGGGAAGGGACTCTGGAAACACCATATATTTT. Filled out from reference TRBV9 and TRBJ1-3, the complete variable domain reads DSGVTQTPKHLITATGQRVTLRCSPRSGDLSVYWYQQSLDQGLQFLIQYYNGEERAKGNILERFSAQQFPDLHSELNLSSLELGDSALYFCASSVAQGRDSGNTIYFGEGSWLTVV.

The chain combines TRBV7-9 with TRBJ1-2, with D unresolved. V was trimmed by 3 bases and J by 7 bases, leaving 15 bases between them. Germline values: CDR1 SEHNR, CDR2 FQNEAQ (reference sequence). The CDR3 has 14 amino acids. CDR3 nucleotides: TGTGCCAGCAGCTTGGGTCGGGGAAGAGGTGGCTACACCTTC. The encoded protein is CASSLGRGRGGYTF.

V gene TRBV4-1 combines with J gene TRBJ2-7; 14 bases agree with TRBD2. The CDR3 has 21 residues. Trimming removed 1 base from V and 3 bases from J; junction bases left unmatched: 17. Germline CDR1 and CDR2: MGHRA and YSYEKL. The CDR3 is CASSQAFAYRSGTSGGYEQYF. CDR3 sequence (DNA): TGCGCCAGCAGCCAAGCGTTCGCATACAGGTCCGGGACTAGCGGGGGCTACGAGCAGTACTTC.

This chain links TRBV7-8 with TRBJ2-1; 8 nucleotides match TRBD2. CDR3 length: 12 residues. Germline-derived CDR1 and CDR2 are SGHVS and FQNEAQ. V dropped 6 bases and J dropped 13; count of bases not matched to a gene: 8. The CDR3 here is CASSRDREGQFF. The CDR3 DNA is TGTGCCAGCAGTCGGGACCGGGAGGGCCAGTTCTTC.

J is TRBJ2-2 and V is TRBV30; D is unresolved. The germline CDR1 and CDR2 sequences are GTSNPN and SVGIG (reference sequence). The CDR3 totals 11 residues. V lost 5 bases, J lost 6 bases, and 7 bases lay in between. The CDR3 DNA follows: TGTGCCTGGGGGCCCGCCGGGGAGCTGTTTTTT. Protein product: CAWGPAGELFF.

The chain has TRBV5-6 and TRBJ2-2; tentative D call: TRBD2 (5 bases). V gave up 4 bases and J gave up 2 bases, with 9 bases separating them. The germline gives CDR1 SGHDT, CDR2 YYEEEE. The CDR3 contains 14 residues. CDR3 nucleotides: TGTGCCAGCAGCCTCGGACTTAACACCGGGGAGCTGTTTTTT. Protein: CASSLGLNTGELFF.